This TCR beta chain originates from a study of CD8+ T cells in alopecia areata. Study-level information: Patients remained on tofacitinib for 6 to 18 months and then went 6 months without it.

Worth noting for this clone: No antigen is known for it.

As the sequencing template, cDNA was produced by extracting RNA and reverse transcribing it. Measured with immunoSEQ multiplex PCR; TCRdb has only the in-frame clones, and not every one. Of some 190,000 clones listed, 40% to 65% are singletons. The treatment is: oral pan-JAK inhibitor, 5-10 mg twice daily. Researchers gathered lesional scalp punch biopsies and peripheral blood from patients with alopecia areata. V lost 1 base and J lost 3, with 8 bases in between. Germline V gene sequence: CDR1 SGHRS, CDR2 YFSETQ. This CDR3 spans 15 amino acids. Study-level points and caveats: How baseline CD8+ expansion relates to response remains uncertain (there was one nonresponder). Alopecia totalis/universalis scalp especially showed more expanded CD8+ clones than normal scalp.

The sequencing used CD8+ T cells sorted from blood, collected around week 54, from a patient treated with tofacitinib. This clonotype originated in a human donor with alopecia areata. V gene TRBV5-1 combines with J gene TRBJ1-6; D is unclear. The CDR3 here is CASSLWVGYNSPLHF. Written as DNA, the CDR3 is TGCGCCAGCAGCTTGTGGGTCGGCTATAATTCACCCCTCCACTTT.